One sample yielded the 9 T cell receptor beta chains listed below, sequenced in a study of blood T cells in healthy people across ages. The second PCR ran about 6 to 12 cycles with a sample-barcoded 5' primer and J-beta primers. From the 5' RACE reads, TCRdb called clonotypes with MiXCR, one entry per CDR3 protein. The data contain about a million distinct CDR3 sequences, just over 50% of them singletons. The source material was blood. The source is a woman aged 55-70 years in good health.

The V gene is TRBV20-1, the J gene TRBJ2-7; D unclear. The CDR3 covers 14 residues. Germline CDR1 and CDR2: DFQATT and SNEGSKA (reference sequence). For the CDR3, the DNA is TGCAATCCCAACCGTGGTGGCGCCTCCTACGAGCAGTACTTC. Translating it yields CNPNRGGASYEQYF.

The chain employs TRBV5-5 and TRBJ2-1; TRBD2 matches 12 bases. Per the germline V gene, CDR1 is SGHKS and CDR2 is YYEKEE (reference sequence). CDR3 size: 17 residues. V was pared by 3 bases and J by 3 bases, with 7 bases of the junction left unmatched. The CDR3 nucleotides are TGTGCCAGCAGCTGGAGACTAGCGGGAGAGTTCTACAATGAGCAGTTCTTC. It yields the protein CASSWRLAGEFYNEQFF. Filled out from reference TRBV5-5 and TRBJ2-1, the complete variable domain reads DAGVTQSPTHLIKTRGQQVTLRCSPISGHKSVSWYQQVLGQGPQFIFQYYEKEERGRGNFPDRFSARQFPNYSSELNVNALLLGDSALYLCASSWRLAGEFYNEQFFGPGTRLTVL.

The CDR3 is CASRAGGTGSYNEQFF. DNA of the CDR3: TGCGCCAGCAGGGCCGGCGGGACGGGGTCCTACAATGAGCAGTTCTTC. This chain connects TRBV4-1 to TRBJ2-1, with a possible D match to TRBD2 (6 bases). CDR1 is MGHRA, CDR2 YSYEKL, per germline. The V end was cut by 6 bases, the J end by 1 base, with 16 bases between. This CDR3 has 16 amino acids.

The chain employs TRBV20-1 and TRBJ2-1; 7 positions match TRBD2. J was trimmed by 3 bases and V by 6 bases; bases with no gene match: 8. Germline V gene lookup returns CDR1 DFQATT and CDR2 SNEGSKA (reference sequence). The CDR3 length is 14 residues. Written as DNA, the CDR3 is TGCAGTGCCGCCAGGGCGGGAGACTACAATGAGCAGTTCTTC. It specifies CSAARAGDYNEQFF.

V usage is TRBV7-9 and J usage is TRBJ2-7; the D gene could be TRBD1 or TRBD2 (5 bases each). Trimming took 2 bases from V and 5 from J, leaving 13 bases between them. The CDR3 runs to 14 residues. Per germline, CDR1 SEHNR and CDR2 FQNEAQ (reference sequence). In nucleotides, the CDR3 is TGTGCCAGCAGCTTAACCGGGACCGGCGACGAGCAGTACTTC. Amino acid sequence: CASSLTGTGDEQYF.

V is TRBV30 and J is TRBJ2-3; 11 nucleotides align to TRBD2. V lost 8 bases to trimming and J lost 2 bases; unmatched junction nucleotides: 9. Germline lookup yields CDR1 GTSNPN and CDR2 SVGIG (reference sequence). This CDR3 has 15 amino acids. In DNA form, the CDR3 reads TGTGCCCGCACTCCGGGACTAGCGGTCACAGATACGCAGTATTTT. Translated, it gives CARTPGLAVTDTQYF.

The chain joins TRBV20-1 to TRBJ2-7, with 12 positions matching TRBD2. Per germline, CDR1 DFQATT and CDR2 SNEGSKA (reference sequence). The CDR3 is 14 amino acids. Trimming took 4 bases from V and 5 from J; bases not matched to a gene: 6. The CDR3 coding sequence is TGCAGTGCTATGACTAGCGGGAGAGTCGACGAGCAGTACTTC. Translated: CSAMTSGRVDEQYF.

V gene TRBV12-3 or TRBV12-4 combines with J gene TRBJ1-2; no definite D call. The CDR3 sequence is 13 residues long. V lost 3 bases, J lost 4 bases, and 9 bases lay in between. CDR3 residues: CASSLRAGYGYTF. DNA of the CDR3: TGTGCCAGCAGTTTGAGAGCGGGCTATGGCTACACCTTC.

This chain links TRBV4-1 with TRBJ2-3, with D unclear. CDR1 MGHRA and CDR2 YSYEKL come from the germline V gene. V lost 0 bases, J lost 0 bases, and 7 bases lay in between. The CDR3 has 15 amino acids. The CDR3 sequence: CASSQDPYSTDTQYF. The CDR3 nucleotides read TGCGCCAGCAGCCAAGATCCGTACAGCACAGATACGCAGTATTTT.